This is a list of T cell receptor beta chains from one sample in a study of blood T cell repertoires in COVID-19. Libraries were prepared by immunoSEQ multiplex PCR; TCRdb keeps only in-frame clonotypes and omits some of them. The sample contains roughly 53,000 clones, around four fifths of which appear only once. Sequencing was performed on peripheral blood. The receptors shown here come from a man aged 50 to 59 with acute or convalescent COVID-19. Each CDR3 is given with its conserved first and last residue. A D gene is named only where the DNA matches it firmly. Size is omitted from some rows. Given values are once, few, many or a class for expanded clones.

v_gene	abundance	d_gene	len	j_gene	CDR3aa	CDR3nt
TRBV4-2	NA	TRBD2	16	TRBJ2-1	CASSQDPSGPNNEQFF	TGTGCCAGCAGCCAAGACCCTAGCGGGCCAAACAATGAGCAGTTCTTC
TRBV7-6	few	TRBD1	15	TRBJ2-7	CASSLGDRGLYEQYF	TGTGCCAGCAGCTTAGGGGACAGGGGGCTGTACGAGCAGTACTTC
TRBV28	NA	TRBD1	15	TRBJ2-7	CASSPGTASSYEQYF	TGTGCCAGCAGCCCCGGGACAGCAAGCTCCTACGAGCAGTACTTC
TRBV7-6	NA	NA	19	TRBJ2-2	CASSLTAYQFPRDTGELFF	TGTGCCAGCAGCTTGACGGCCTACCAGTTCCCGCGGGACACCGGGGAGCTGTTTTTT
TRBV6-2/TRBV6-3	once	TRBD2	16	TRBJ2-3	CASSRTGTSGVNTQYF	TGTGCCAGCAGTCGCACCGGGACTAGCGGAGTTAATACGCAGTATTTT
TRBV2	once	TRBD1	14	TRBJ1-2	CASTNVDRGQGYTF	TGTGCCAGCACTAACGTGGACAGGGGGCAAGGCTACACCTTC
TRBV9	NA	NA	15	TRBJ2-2	CASSVVSGLTGELFF	TGTGCCAGCAGCGTAGTATCAGGGCTCACCGGGGAGCTGTTTTTT
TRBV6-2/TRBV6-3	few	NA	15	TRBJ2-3	CASSYSKLLADTQYF	TGTGCCAGCAGTTACTCGAAGCTACTAGCAGATACGCAGTATTTT
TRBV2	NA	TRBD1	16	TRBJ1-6	CASSYTGQGDNSPLHF	TGTGCCAGCAGTTACACCGGACAGGGAGATAATTCACCCCTCCACTTT
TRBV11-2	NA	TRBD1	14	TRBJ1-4	CASSSGQHNEKLFF	TGTGCCAGCAGCTCGGGACAGCATAATGAAAAACTGTTTTTT
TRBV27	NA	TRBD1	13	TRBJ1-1	CASSFGTGNEAFF	TGTGCCAGCAGTTTTGGGACAGGGAATGAAGCTTTCTTT
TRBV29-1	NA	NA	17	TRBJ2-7	CSVELAGPDFSSYEQYF	TGCAGCGTTGAACTTGCGGGACCTGACTTTAGCTCCTACGAGCAGTACTTC
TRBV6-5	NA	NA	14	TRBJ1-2	CASSYSRGRYGYTF	TGTGCCAGCAGTTACTCGAGAGGGAGGTATGGCTACACCTTC
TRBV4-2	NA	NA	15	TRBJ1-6	CASSQAGDGNSPLHF	TGTGCCAGCAGCCAAGCAGGGGATGGTAATTCACCCCTCCACTTT
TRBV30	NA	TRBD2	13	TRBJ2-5	CAWERGAQETQYF	TGTGCCTGGGAGCGGGGGGCTCAAGAGACCCAGTACTTC
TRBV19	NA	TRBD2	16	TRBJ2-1	CASSASGTSVHGEQFF	TGTGCCAGTAGTGCATCCGGGACTAGCGTACATGGTGAGCAGTTCTTC
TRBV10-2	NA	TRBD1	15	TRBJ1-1	CASSEAGTGFTEAFF	TGCGCCAGCAGTGAGGCCGGGACAGGGTTCACTGAAGCTTTCTTT
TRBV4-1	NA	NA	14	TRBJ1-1	CASSQDLSRSEAFF	TGCGCCAGCAGCCAAGACCTATCGCGGAGTGAAGCTTTCTTT
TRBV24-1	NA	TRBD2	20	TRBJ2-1	CATSEPLSSGGRCFSSGQFF	TGTGCCACCAGTGAACCCCTTTCAAGCGGGGGCCGATGCTTTTCCAGTGGGCAGTTCTTC
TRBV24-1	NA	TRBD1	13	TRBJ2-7	CATSEVTGGEQYF	TGTGCCACCAGTGAAGTAACAGGGGGCGAGCAGTACTTC
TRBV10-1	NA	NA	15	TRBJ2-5	CASSDRSTGQETQYF	TGCGCCAGCAGTGATAGGTCGACGGGTCAAGAGACCCAGTACTTC
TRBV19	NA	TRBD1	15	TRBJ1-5	CASSTYRGNGQPQHF	TGTGCCAGTAGCACCTACAGGGGGAACGGTCAGCCCCAGCATTTT
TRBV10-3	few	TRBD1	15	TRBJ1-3	CAISDSGQGGNTIYF	TGTGCCATCAGTGATTCCGGACAGGGGGGAAACACCATATATTTT
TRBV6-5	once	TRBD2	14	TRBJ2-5	CASSPGTIQETQYF	TGTGCCAGCAGCCCCGGGACTATTCAAGAGACCCAGTACTTC
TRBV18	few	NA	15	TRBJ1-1	CASSLRGEGDTEAFF	TGTGCCAGCTCACTACGGGGGGAAGGCGACACTGAAGCTTTCTTT
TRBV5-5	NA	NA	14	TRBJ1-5	CASSFGTQNQPQHF	TGTGCCAGCAGCTTTGGGACACAGAATCAGCCCCAGCATTTT
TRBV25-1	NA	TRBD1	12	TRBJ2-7	CASSEDREEQYF	TGTGCCAGCAGTGAGGACAGGGAGGAGCAGTACTTC
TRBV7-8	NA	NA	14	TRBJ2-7	CASSLLHTTGEQYF	TGTGCCAGCAGCTTACTCCATACTACGGGGGAGCAGTACTTC
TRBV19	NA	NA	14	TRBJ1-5	CASSMGHGNQPQHF	TGTGCCAGTAGTATGGGACATGGCAATCAGCCCCAGCATTTT
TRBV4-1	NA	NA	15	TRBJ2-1	CASSQGDGGYNEQFF	TGCGCCAGCAGCCAAGGGGACGGGGGCTACAATGAGCAGTTCTTC
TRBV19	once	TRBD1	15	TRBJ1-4	CASGGQTAVNEKLFF	TGTGCCAGTGGGGGACAGACCGCAGTTAATGAAAAACTGTTTTTT
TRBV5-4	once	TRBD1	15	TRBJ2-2	CASSLAGGGTGELFF	TGTGCCAGCAGCTTGGCAGGGGGCGGTACCGGGGAGCTGTTTTTT
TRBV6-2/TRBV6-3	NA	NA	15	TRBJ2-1	CASSYFRGDNNEQFF	TGTGCCAGCAGTTACTTCAGGGGAGACAACAATGAGCAGTTCTTC
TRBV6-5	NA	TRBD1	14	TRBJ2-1	CASSYSTGWNEQFF	TGTGCCAGCAGTTACTCGACAGGGTGGAATGAGCAGTTCTTC
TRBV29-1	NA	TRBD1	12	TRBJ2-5	CSVGQGQETQYF	TGCAGCGTCGGACAGGGTCAAGAGACCCAGTACTTC
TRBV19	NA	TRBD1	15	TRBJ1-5	CASRSGTGQYQPQHF	TGTGCCAGTAGGAGCGGGACAGGGCAGTATCAGCCCCAGCATTTT
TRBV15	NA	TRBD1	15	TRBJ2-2	CATRRTGVNTGELFF	TGTGCCACCAGACGGACAGGGGTCAACACCGGGGAGCTGTTTTTT
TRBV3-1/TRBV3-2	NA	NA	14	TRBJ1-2	CASSQGAAVYGYTF	TGTGCCAGCAGCCAAGGCGCGGCGGTCTATGGCTACACCTTC
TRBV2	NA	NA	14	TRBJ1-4	CASSVRTANEKLFF	TGTGCCAGCAGTGTTAGAACAGCTAATGAAAAACTGTTTTTT
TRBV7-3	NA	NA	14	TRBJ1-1	CASSLGRVDTEAFF	TGTGCCAGCAGCTTGGGCAGGGTTGACACTGAAGCTTTCTTT
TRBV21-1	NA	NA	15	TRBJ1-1	CASSKPYAGTVEAFF	TGTGCCAGCAGCAAACCTTACGCCGGGACAGTTGAAGCTTTCTTT
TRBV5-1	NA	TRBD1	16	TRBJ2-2	CASSPDTGGWTGELFF	TGCGCCAGCAGCCCGGACACAGGGGGTTGGACCGGGGAGCTGTTTTTT
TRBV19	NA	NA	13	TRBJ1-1	CASSIVRAGEAFF	TGTGCCAGTAGTATCGTAAGGGCAGGGGAAGCTTTCTTT
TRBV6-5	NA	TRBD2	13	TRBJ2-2	CASTLWGGGELFF	TGTGCCAGCACCCTCTGGGGGGGCGGGGAGCTGTTTTTT
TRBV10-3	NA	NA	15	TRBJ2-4	CAIRAPRGNKNIQYF	TGTGCCATCAGGGCACCGCGGGGCAACAAAAACATTCAGTACTTC
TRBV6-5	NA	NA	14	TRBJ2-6	CASSLDSGANVLTF	TGTGCCAGCAGCTTAGACTCTGGGGCCAACGTCCTGACTTTC
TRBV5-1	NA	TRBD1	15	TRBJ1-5	CASSLAGQGDQPQHF	TGCGCCAGCAGCTTGGCGGGACAGGGGGACCAGCCCCAGCATTTT
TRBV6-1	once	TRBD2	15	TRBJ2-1	CASSDPGLPNNEQFF	TGTGCCAGCAGTGACCCGGGACTACCCAACAATGAGCAGTTCTTC
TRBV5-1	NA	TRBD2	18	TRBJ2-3	CASNRGALLAGGTDTQYF	TGCGCCAGCAACCGGGGGGCCTTACTAGCGGGAGGCACAGATACGCAGTATTTT